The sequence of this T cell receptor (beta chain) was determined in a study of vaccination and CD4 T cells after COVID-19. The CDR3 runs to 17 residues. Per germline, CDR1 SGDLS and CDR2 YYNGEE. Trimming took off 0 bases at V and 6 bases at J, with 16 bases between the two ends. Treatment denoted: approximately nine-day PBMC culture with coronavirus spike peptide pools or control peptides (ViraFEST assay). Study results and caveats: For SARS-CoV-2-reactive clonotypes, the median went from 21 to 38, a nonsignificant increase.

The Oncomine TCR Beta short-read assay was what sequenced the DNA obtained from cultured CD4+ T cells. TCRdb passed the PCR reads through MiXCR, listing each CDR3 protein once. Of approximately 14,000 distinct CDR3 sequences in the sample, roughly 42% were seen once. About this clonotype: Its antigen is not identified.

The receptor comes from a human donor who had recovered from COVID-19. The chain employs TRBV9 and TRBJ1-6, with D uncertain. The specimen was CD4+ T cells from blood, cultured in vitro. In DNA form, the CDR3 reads TGTGCCAGCAGCGTAGGGGATGTGGGGTTGCTTAATTCACCCCTCCACTTT. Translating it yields CASSVGDVGLLNSPLHF.